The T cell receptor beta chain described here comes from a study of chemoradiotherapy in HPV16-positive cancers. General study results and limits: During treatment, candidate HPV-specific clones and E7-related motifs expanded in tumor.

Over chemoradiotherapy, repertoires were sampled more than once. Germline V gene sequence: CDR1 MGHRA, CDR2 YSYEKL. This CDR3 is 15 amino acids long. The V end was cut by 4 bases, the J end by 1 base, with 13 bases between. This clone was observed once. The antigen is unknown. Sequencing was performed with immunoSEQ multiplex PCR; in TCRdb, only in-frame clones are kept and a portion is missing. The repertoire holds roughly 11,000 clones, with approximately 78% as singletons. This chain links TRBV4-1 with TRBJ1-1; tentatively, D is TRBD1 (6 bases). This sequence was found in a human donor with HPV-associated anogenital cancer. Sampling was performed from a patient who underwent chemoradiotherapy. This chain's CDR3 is CASSLVDRSNTEAFF. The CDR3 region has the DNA TGCGCCAGCAGCCTTGTAGACAGGTCGAACACTGAAGCTTTCTTT.